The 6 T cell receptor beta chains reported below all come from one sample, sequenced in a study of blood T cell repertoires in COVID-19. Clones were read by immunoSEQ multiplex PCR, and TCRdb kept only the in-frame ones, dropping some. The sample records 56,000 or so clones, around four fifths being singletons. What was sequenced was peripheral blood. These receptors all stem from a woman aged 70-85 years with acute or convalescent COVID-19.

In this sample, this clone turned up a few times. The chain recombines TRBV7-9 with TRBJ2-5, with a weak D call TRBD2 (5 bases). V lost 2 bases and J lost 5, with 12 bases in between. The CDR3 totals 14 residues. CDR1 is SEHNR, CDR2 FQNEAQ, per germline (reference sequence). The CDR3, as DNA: TGTGCCAGCAGCTTAAGTCCCTCGGGGGAGACCCAGTACTTC. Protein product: CASSLSPSGETQYF.

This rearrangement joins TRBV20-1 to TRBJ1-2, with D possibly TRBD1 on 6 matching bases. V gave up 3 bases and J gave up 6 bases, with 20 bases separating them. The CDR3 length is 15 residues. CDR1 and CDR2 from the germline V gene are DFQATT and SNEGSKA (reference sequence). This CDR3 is CSASVPRGQRDGYTF. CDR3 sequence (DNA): TGCAGTGCTAGTGTCCCCAGAGGACAGAGAGATGGCTACACCTTC.

Here the CDR3 DNA reads TGTGCTTACACGGAGAGCACAGATACGCAGTATTTT. Its translation: CAYTESTDTQYF. The chain joins TRBV30 to TRBJ2-3; the D is unclear. CDR3 size: 12 residues. Per the germline V gene, CDR1 is GTSNPN and CDR2 is SVGIG (reference sequence). The whole variable domain, remainder taken from reference TRBV30 and TRBJ2-3, is SQTIHQWPATLVQPVGSPLSLECTVEGTSNPNLYWYRQAAGRGLQLLFYSVGIGQISSEVPQNLSASRPQDRQFILSSKKLLLSDSGFYLCAYTESTDTQYFGPGTRLTVL.

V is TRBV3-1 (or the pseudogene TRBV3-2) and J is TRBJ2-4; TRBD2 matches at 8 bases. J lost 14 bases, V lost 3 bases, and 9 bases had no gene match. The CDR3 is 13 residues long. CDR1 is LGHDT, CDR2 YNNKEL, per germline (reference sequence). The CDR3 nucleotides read TGTGCCAGCAGCCAGCCCCCGGGACTAGGGAAGTACTTC. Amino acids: CASSQPPGLGKYF.

The CDR3 DNA is TGTGCCAGCAGCCTAGATTGGACTAGCGGGGTAACAGATACGCAGTATTTT. Its protein is CASSLDWTSGVTDTQYF. The J gene is TRBJ2-3, the V gene TRBV7-9, with TRBD2 matching over 12 bases. Trimming removed 5 bases from V and 3 bases from J; junction bases left unmatched: 9. Germline values: CDR1 SEHNR, CDR2 FQNEAQ (reference sequence). This CDR3 has 17 residues.

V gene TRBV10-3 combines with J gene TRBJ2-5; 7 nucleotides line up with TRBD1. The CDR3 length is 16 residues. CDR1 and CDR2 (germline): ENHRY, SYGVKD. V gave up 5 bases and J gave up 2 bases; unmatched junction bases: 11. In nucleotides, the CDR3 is TGTGCCATCAGTACCCCCTTAAGGGGGCGGCAAGAGACCCAGTACTTC. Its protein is CAISTPLRGRQETQYF.